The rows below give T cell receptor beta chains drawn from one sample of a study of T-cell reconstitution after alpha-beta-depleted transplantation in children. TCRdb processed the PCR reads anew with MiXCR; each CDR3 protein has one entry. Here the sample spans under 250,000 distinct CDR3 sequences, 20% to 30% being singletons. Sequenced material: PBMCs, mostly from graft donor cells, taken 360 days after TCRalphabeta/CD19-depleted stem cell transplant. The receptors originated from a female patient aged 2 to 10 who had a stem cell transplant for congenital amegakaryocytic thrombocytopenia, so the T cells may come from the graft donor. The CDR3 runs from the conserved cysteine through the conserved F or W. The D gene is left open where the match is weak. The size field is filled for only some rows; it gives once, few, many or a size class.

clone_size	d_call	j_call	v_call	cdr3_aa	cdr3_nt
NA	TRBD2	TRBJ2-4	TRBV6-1	CASSPSGGGGIQYF	TGTGCCAGCAGTCCTAGCGGGGGCGGTGGCATTCAGTACTTC
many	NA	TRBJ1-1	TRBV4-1	CASSQDPGVGTEAFF	TGCGCCAGCAGCCAAGATCCGGGGGTAGGGACTGAAGCTTTCTTT
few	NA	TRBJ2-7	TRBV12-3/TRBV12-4	CASSYRAYEQYF	TGTGCCAGCAGTTATAGAGCCTACGAGCAGTACTTC
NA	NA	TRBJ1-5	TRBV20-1	CSARVGFGGRQRSNQPQHF	TGCAGTGCTAGAGTGGGATTCGGGGGTCGTCAACGGAGCAATCAGCCCCAGCATTTT
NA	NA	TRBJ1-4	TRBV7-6	CASSLGSRGPKLFF	TGTGCCAGCAGCCTAGGGTCCAGGGGCCCAAAACTGTTTTTT
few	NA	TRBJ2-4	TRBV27	CASSLSRSTKNIQYF	TGTGCCAGCAGTTTGTCCAGGTCGACCAAAAACATTCAGTACTTC
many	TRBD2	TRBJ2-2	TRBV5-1	CASSRRLAENTGELFF	TGCGCCAGCAGCAGGCGACTAGCGGAGAACACCGGGGAGCTGTTTTTT
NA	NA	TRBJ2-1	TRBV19	CASSILAAYNEQFF	TGTGCCAGTAGTATACTAGCCGCTTACAATGAGCAGTTCTTC
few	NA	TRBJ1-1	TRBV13	CASSWDPEAFF	TGTGCCAGCAGCTGGGACCCTGAAGCTTTCTTT
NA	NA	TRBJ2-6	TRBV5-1	CASSLAGSGANVLTF	TGCGCCAGCAGCTTGGCCGGGTCTGGGGCCAACGTCCTGACTTTC
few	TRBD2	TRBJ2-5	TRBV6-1	CASSKRLAGGETQYF	TGTGCCAGCAGCAAGAGACTAGCGGGAGGAGAGACCCAGTACTTC
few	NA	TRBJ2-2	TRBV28	CASSLLQLNTGELFF	TGTGCCAGCAGTTTATTACAGTTGAACACCGGTGAGCTGTTTTTT
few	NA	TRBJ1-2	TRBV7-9	CASSLEGYGYTF	TGTGCCAGCAGCTTAGAGGGGTATGGCTACACCTTC
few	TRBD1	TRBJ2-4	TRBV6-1	CASSEVDRSIQYF	TGTGCCAGCAGTGAAGTGGACAGGTCCATTCAGTACTTC
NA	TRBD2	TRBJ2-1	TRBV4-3	CASSQGRLAGGTENEQFF	TGCGCCAGCAGCCAAGGGCGACTAGCGGGAGGGACGGAGAATGAGCAGTTCTTC
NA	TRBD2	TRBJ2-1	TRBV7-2	CASSLVGLAGSTIF	TGTGCCAGCAGCTTAGTCGGACTAGCCGGGAGTACGATCTTC
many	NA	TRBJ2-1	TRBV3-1	CASSQEDDQFF	TGTGCCAGCAGCCAGGAGGACGATCAGTTCTTC
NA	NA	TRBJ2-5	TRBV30	CAWSQGGETQYF	TGTGCCTGGAGTCAGGGGGGAGAGACCCAGTACTTC
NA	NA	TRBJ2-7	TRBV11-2	CASSLGWYEQYF	TGTGCCAGCAGCTTAGGTTGGTACGAGCAGTACTTC
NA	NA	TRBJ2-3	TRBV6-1	CASSHTGFGTDTQYF	TGTGCCAGCAGTCATACAGGGTTCGGCACAGATACGCAGTATTTT
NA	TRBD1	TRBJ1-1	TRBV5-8	CASSRDRNRNTEAFF	TGTGCCAGCAGCCGGGACAGGAACCGGAACACTGAAGCTTTCTTT